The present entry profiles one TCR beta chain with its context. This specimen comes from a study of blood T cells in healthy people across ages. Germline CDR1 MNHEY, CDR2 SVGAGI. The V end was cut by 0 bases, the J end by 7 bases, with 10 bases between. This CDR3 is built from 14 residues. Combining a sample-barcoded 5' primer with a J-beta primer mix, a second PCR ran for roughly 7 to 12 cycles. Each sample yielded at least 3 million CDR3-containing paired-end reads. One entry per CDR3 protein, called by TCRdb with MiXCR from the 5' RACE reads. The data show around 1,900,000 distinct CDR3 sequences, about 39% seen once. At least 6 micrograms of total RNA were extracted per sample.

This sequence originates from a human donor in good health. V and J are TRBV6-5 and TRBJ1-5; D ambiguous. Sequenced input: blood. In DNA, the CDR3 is TGTGCCAGCAGTTACTCGTCATGGACCCAGCCCCAGCATTTT. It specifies CASSYSSWTQPQHF.